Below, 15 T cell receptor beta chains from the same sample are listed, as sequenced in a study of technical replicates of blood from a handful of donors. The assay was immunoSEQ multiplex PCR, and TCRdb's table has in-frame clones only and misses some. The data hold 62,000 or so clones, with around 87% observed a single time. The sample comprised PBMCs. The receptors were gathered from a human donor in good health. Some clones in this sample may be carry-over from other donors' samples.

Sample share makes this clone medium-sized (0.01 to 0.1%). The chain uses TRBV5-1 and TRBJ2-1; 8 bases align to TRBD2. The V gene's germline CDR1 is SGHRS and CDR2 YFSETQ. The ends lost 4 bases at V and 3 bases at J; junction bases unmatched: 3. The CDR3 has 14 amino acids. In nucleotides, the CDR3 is TGCGCCAGCAGCCAGAGCGGGGGCTACAATGAGCAGTTCTTC. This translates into CASSQSGGYNEQFF.

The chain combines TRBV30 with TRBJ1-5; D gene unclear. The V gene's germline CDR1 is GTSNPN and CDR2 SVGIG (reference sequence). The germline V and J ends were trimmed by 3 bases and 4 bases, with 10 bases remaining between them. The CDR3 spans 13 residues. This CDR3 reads CAWRPNENQPQHF. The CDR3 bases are TGTGCCTGGAGACCGAATGAGAATCAGCCCCAGCATTTT.

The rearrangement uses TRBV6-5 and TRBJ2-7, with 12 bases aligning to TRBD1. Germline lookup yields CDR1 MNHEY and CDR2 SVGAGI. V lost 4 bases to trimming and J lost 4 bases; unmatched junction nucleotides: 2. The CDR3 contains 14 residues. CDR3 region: CASSSGQGAYEQYF. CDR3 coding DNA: TGTGCCAGCAGTTCGGGACAGGGGGCTTACGAGCAGTACTTC.

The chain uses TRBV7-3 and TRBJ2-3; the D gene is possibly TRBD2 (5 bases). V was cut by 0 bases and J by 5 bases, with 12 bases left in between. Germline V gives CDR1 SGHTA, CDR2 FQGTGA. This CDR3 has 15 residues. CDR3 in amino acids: CASSLTTGFGDTQYF. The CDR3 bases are TGTGCCAGCAGCTTAACGACGGGGTTCGGAGATACGCAGTATTTT.

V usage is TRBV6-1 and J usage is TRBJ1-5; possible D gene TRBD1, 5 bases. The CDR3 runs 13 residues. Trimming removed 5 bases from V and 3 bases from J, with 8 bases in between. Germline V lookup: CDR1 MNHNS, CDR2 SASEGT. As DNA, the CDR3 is TGTGCCAGCAGTCGACAGAACAATCAGCCCCAGCATTTT. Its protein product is CASSRQNNQPQHF.

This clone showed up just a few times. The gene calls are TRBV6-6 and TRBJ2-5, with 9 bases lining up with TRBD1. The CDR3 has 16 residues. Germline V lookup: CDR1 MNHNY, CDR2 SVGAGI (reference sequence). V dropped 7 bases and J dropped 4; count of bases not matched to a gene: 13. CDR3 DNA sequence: TGTGCCAGCACCTTGGGACAGGGAACCGGTGGAGAGACCCAGTACTTC. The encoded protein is CASTLGQGTGGETQYF.

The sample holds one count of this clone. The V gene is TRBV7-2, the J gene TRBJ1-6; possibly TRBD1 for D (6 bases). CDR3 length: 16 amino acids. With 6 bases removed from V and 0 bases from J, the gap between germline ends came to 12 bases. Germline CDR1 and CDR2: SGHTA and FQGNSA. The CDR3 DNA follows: TGTGCCAGCAGTACACAGGGCAGCTCCTATAATTCACCCCTCCACTTT. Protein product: CASSTQGSSYNSPLHF.

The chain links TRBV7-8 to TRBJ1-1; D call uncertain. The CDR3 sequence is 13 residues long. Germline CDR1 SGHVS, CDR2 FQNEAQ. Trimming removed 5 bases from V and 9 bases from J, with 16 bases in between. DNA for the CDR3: TGTGCCAGCAGCCAAGACTCCCACGGAAAAGCTTTCTTT. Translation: CASSQDSHGKAFF.

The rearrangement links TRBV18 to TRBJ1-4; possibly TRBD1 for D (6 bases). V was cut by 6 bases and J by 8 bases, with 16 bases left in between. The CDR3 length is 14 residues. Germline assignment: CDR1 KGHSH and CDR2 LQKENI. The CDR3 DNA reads TGTGCCAGCTCTCCGGGGGGGCTTCGAGAAAAACTGTTTTTT. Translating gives CASSPGGLREKLFF.

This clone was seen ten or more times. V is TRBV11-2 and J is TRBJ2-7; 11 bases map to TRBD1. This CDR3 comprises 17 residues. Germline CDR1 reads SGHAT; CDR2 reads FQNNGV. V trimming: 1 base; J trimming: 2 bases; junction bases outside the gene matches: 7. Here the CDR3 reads CASSLVRTGGLAYEQYF. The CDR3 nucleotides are TGTGCCAGCAGCTTAGTCAGGACAGGGGGCCTGGCCTACGAGCAGTACTTC.

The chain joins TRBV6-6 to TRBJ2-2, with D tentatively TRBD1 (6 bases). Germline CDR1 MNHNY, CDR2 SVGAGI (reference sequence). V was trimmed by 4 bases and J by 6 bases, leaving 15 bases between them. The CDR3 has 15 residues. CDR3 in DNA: TGTGCCAGCAGTTCATACAGGGTCTTGCCCGGGGAGCTGTTTTTT. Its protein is CASSSYRVLPGELFF.

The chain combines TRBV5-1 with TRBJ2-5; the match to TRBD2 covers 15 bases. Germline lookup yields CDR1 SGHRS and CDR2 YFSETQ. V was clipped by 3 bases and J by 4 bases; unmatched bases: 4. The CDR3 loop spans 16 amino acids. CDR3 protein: CASSSGLAGGPETQYF. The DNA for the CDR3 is TGCGCCAGCAGCTCAGGACTAGCGGGGGGGCCAGAGACCCAGTACTTC. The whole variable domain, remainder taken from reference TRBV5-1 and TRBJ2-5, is KAGVTQTPRYLIKTRGQQVTLSCSPISGHRSVSWYQQTPGQGLQFLFEYFSETQRNKGNFPGRFSGRQFSNSRSEMNVSTLELGDSALYLCASSSGLAGGPETQYFGPGTRLLVL.

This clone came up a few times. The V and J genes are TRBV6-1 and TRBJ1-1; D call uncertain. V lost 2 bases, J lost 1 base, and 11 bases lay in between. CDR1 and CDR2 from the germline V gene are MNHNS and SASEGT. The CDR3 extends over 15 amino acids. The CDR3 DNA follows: TGTGCCAGCAGTGAACCCGCGCTCGCGAACACTGAAGCTTTCTTT. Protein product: CASSEPALANTEAFF.

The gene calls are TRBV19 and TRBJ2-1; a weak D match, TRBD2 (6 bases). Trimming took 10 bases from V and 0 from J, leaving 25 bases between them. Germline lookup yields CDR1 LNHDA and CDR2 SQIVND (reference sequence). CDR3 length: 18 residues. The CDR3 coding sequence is TGTGCCACCACCGGGGGTAGCGGCTACGTAAGCTCCTACAATGAGCAGTTCTTC. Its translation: CATTGGSGYVSSYNEQFF.

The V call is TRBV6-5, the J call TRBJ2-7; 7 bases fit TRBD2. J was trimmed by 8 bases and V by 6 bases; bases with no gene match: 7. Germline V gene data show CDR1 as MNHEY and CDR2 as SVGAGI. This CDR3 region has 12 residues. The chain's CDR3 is CASRKGSGKQYF. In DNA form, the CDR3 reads TGTGCCAGCAGAAAAGGGAGCGGGAAGCAGTACTTC.